A selection of T cell receptor beta chains follows, all from one sample in a study of shared clonotypes between healthy human individuals. Data came from immunoSEQ multiplex PCR; TCRdb stores just in-frame clones and leaves some out. The data contain roughly 500,000 clones, roughly three quarters of them singletons. What was sequenced was PBMCs. All receptors come from a woman aged 40 to 49 in good health. Some clones in this sample may be carry-over from other donors' samples. Both conserved end residues are part of each CDR3. A D gene is named only where the DNA matches it firmly. The size of a clone is reported for some rows only, either as once, few or many, or as a class for expanded clones.

TRBJ1-2,TRBV6-5,.,.,TGTGCCAGCACCGAAACAGGGTACGATGACTATGGCTACACCTTC,CASTETGYDDYGYTF
TRBJ1-1,TRBV7-6,.,.,TGTGCCAGCAGCTTACGATTGGTCGGCTTAGCGAACACTGAAGCTTTCTTT,CASSLRLVGLANTEAFF
TRBJ2-7,TRBV7-2,.,TRBD1,TGTGCCAGCAGCTTATTCTGGCAGGGGGTCTACGAGCAGTACTTC,CASSLFWQGVYEQYF
TRBJ2-1,TRBV9,.,TRBD2,TGTGCCAGCAGCGTTTCCGGGACTAGGTACAATGAGCAGTTCTTC,CASSVSGTRYNEQFF
TRBJ2-7,TRBV11-2,.,.,TGTGCCAGCAGCTTAGGTAGAGCCGCCGGGACACCTACCTACGAGCAGTACTTC,CASSLGRAAGTPTYEQYF
TRBJ2-3,TRBV5-1,once,TRBD2,TGCGCCAGCAGGCCTGCGGGAGGCACAGATACGCAGTATTTT,CASRPAGGTDTQYF
TRBJ2-1,TRBV9,.,TRBD1,TGTGCCAGCAGCGCGGACAGGGACGGCGGGGCGGAGTTCTTC,CASSADRDGGAEFF
TRBJ1-2,TRBV28,.,.,TGTGCCAGCAGCCAAATTCGGGGGAACTATGGCTACACCTTC,CASSQIRGNYGYTF
TRBJ1-2,TRBV2,.,.,TGTGCCAGCAGTGATACAGGGTCTAACTATGGCTACACCTTC,CASSDTGSNYGYTF
TRBJ1-4,TRBV28,.,.,TGTGCCAGCAGTCAGCCGCTAGGTAGGATTGAAAAACTGTTTTTT,CASSQPLGRIEKLFF
TRBJ2-3,TRBV6-1,.,.,TGTGCCAGCAGTGACTCCCATCTTGGCACAGATACGCAGTATTTT,CASSDSHLGTDTQYF
TRBJ1-2,TRBV6-6,.,.,TGTGCCAGCAGCCGAAAATCCTTCGACAGTCCCTATGGCTACACCTTC,CASSRKSFDSPYGYTF
TRBJ2-3,TRBV5-4,.,TRBD2,TGTGCCAGCAGCACCAGGACTAGCGGGAGGTATGATACGCAGTATTTT,CASSTRTSGRYDTQYF
TRBJ2-3,TRBV6-4,once,.,TGTGCCAGCAGTGCCGTAGCGGAAGGGGCAGATACGCAGTATTTT,CASSAVAEGADTQYF
TRBJ2-1,TRBV5-6,.,.,TGTGCCAGCAGCTTTCGGCAGGGACCTCTCTACAATGAGCAGTTCTTC,CASSFRQGPLYNEQFF
TRBJ2-7,TRBV7-8,.,TRBD2,TGTGCCAGCAGCTCTTCCGGGACTAAGTTCTACGAGCAGTACTTC,CASSSSGTKFYEQYF
TRBJ2-3,TRBV5-1,.,.,TGCGCCAGCAGCTTGGAAGGCAGCCCTGGGACGGATACGCAGTATTTT,CASSLEGSPGTDTQYF
TRBJ2-7,TRBV9,.,TRBD2,TGTGCCAGCAGCGTTGGTACTAGCGGCTACGAGCAGTACTTC,CASSVGTSGYEQYF
TRBJ2-5,TRBV7-8,many,.,TGTGCCAGCAGTTCCACTTCGGGACCAGAGACCCAGTACTTC,CASSSTSGPETQYF
TRBJ2-7,TRBV11-3,.,.,TGTGCCAGCAGCCAGAACTACGGGAGCGAGCAGTACTTC,CASSQNYGSEQYF
TRBJ2-3,TRBV5-1,.,.,TGCGCCAGCTACAGGGGGGGCGGGGGCCCCCTCAGCACAGATACGCAGTATTTT,CASYRGGGGPLSTDTQYF
TRBJ1-2,TRBV27,.,.,TGTGCCAGCAGTCTGGACAGAAGCCACCTGTCTAACTATGGCTACACCTTC,CASSLDRSHLSNYGYTF
TRBJ2-5,TRBV7-6,.,.,TGTGCCAGCAGCCTCGAGGGGGGAGGTGAGACCCAGTACTTC,CASSLEGGGETQYF
TRBJ1-2,TRBV7-2,.,.,TGTGCCAGCAGCCCAGCACAGGGTAACTATGGCTACACCTTC,CASSPAQGNYGYTF
TRBJ2-7,TRBV19,.,TRBD2,TGTGCCAGTAGTCCCCCGGGGAGCGGGGGGTTCTACGAGCAGTACTTC,CASSPPGSGGFYEQYF
TRBJ2-1,TRBV7-3,.,TRBD1,TGTGCCAGCGGGACAGGGCCTAACAATGAGCAGTTCTTC,CASGTGPNNEQFF
TRBJ2-1,TRBV29-1,.,TRBD1,TGCAGCGTTGTGGGGGCAGGGGGCTTCTCCTACAATGAGCAGTTCTTC,CSVVGAGGFSYNEQFF
TRBJ2-4,TRBV4-2,.,TRBD2,TGTGCCAGCAGCCAAGATCAAACTAGCGGGAGAGGCATTCAGTACTTC,CASSQDQTSGRGIQYF
TRBJ1-4,TRBV10-2,.,TRBD1,TGCGCCAGCAGTGAACTGGGACAGAATAATGAAAAACTGTTTTTT,CASSELGQNNEKLFF
TRBJ1-1,TRBV2,.,.,TGTGCCAGCAGTGAAGCAGGGGATTTTACTGAAGCTTTCTTT,CASSEAGDFTEAFF
TRBJ2-3,TRBV29-1,many,.,TGCAGCGTTTTCGGGGGTCCTGAGGTAGATACGCAGTATTTT,CSVFGGPEVDTQYF
TRBJ1-2,TRBV7-9,.,.,TGTGCCAGCAGCTCTCCCAACTATGGCTACACCTTC,CASSSPNYGYTF
TRBJ2-7,TRBV27,.,.,TGTGCCAGCAAAGTCGCGCTCCAAAACTACGAGCAGTACTTC,CASKVALQNYEQYF
TRBJ2-1,TRBV9,.,.,TGTGCCAGCAGCGTAGCGGTCTGGGACAACAATGAGCAGTTCTTC,CASSVAVWDNNEQFF
TRBJ2-7,TRBV29-1,once,.,TGCAGCGTTGCAGGGGGGGACACATCCTACGAGCAGTACTTC,CSVAGGDTSYEQYF
TRBJ2-3,TRBV10-2,.,TRBD2,TGCGCCAGCAGTGAGTCGACCGGGACTAGCGGGGAGGATACGCAGTATTTT,CASSESTGTSGEDTQYF
TRBJ1-5,TRBV15,.,.,TGTGCCACCAGCAGAGATACGGCAGAGTATCAGCCCCAGCATTTT,CATSRDTAEYQPQHF